The text below deals with one T cell receptor (beta chain). This entry comes from a study of control samples from healthy donors and cancer patients. The germline V gene has CDR1 SGHRS and CDR2 YFSETQ. V shed 4 bases, J shed 7 bases, and the junction held 10 bases outside the gene matches. The CDR3 consists of 15 residues. Only in-frame clones appear in the TCRdb table, and some are missing; sequencing was by immunoSEQ multiplex PCR. Of 90,000 to 130,000 clones listed, 88% are singletons. Material: PBMCs. The rearrangement links TRBV5-1 to TRBJ2-1, with 8 bases matching TRBD2. The sequence was collected from a woman aged 60-75 years with lung cancer. The CDR3 sequence is CASSLPWTSRNEQFF. The CDR3 DNA reads as TGCGCCAGCAGCCTACCTTGGACTAGCAGGAATGAGCAGTTCTTC.